These T cell receptor beta chains were read from a single sample in a study of T-cell reconstitution after alpha-beta-depleted transplantation in children. One entry per CDR3 protein results from TCRdb running MiXCR on the PCR reads. The data show 200,000 to 250,000 distinct CDR3 sequences, roughly 24% seen once. The sample was PBMCs, taken before TCRalphabeta/CD19-depleted stem cell transplant. These receptors were obtained from a girl aged 2 to 9 with Fanconi anemia, due to receive a stem cell transplant. CDR3s include the opening cysteine and the closing phenylalanine or tryptophan. The D gene is left open where the match is weak. Clone size, where shown, is once, few, many, or a class for clones that have expanded.

j_call d_call cdr3_length clone_size v_call cdr3_nt cdr3_aa
TRBJ2-5 TRBD2 13 many TRBV29-1 TGCAGCGGGACGACTAGCGGGGAGGAGACCCAGTACTTC CSGTTSGEETQYF
TRBJ2-5 NA 14 few TRBV29-1 TGCAGCGTTGAAGATCTCTCTCCTGTAGAGACCCAGTACTTC CSVEDLSPVETQYF
TRBJ1-5 NA 15 few TRBV25-1 TGTGCCAGCTCGCCCGGGAGATATAGCAATCAGCCCCAGCATTTT CASSPGRYSNQPQHF
TRBJ2-7 TRBD2 14 NA TRBV20-1 TGCAGTGCTGTACATAGCGGGACGGCCTACGAGCAGTACTTC CSAVHSGTAYEQYF
TRBJ2-7 TRBD2 15 few TRBV6-5 TGTGCCAGCAGTTACTCCCTAGCGGGGAATTACGAGCAGTACTTC CASSYSLAGNYEQYF
TRBJ2-1 TRBD2 17 NA TRBV3-1 TGTGCCAGCAGCCAAAGTGGCCTAGCGGACTTCTACAATGAGCAGTTCTTC CASSQSGLADFYNEQFF
TRBJ2-7 TRBD1 14 few TRBV29-1 TGCAGCGTTGAATTGGGACAGGGTACCTACGAGCAGTACTTC CSVELGQGTYEQYF
TRBJ2-7 TRBD1 13 few TRBV7-3 TGTGCCAGCAGCTTGGTGGCAGGGGGCGAGCAGTACTTC CASSLVAGGEQYF
TRBJ1-2 TRBD1 13 many TRBV29-1 TGCAGCGTTGAATCGGCCAGGGGGCATGGCTACACCTTC CSVESARGHGYTF
TRBJ2-7 NA 14 many TRBV29-1 TGCAGCGTTGAAGGAGAGGAGACTAGTGACGAGCAGTACTTC CSVEGEETSDEQYF
TRBJ1-5 NA 13 few TRBV25-1 TGTGCCAGCAGTGTGGGTTTGGGGGAAGCCCAGCATTTT CASSVGLGEAQHF
TRBJ2-7 TRBD1 13 many TRBV29-1 TGCAGCGTTGGGGGGACAGGGGACTACGAGCAGTACTTC CSVGGTGDYEQYF
TRBJ2-5 NA 14 NA TRBV6-5 TGTGCCAGCAGTTACGGGGGGGCCGAAGAGACCCAGTACTTC CASSYGGAEETQYF
TRBJ2-7 NA 14 NA TRBV3-1 TGTGCCAGCAGCCAAATGACAGGCTCCTACGAGCAGTACTTC CASSQMTGSYEQYF
TRBJ2-7 NA 15 many TRBV12-3/TRBV12-4 TGTGCCAGCAGTTTCATAGGCCTTTACTCCTACGAGCAGTACTTC CASSFIGLYSYEQYF
TRBJ1-3 NA 12 many TRBV12-3/TRBV12-4 TGTGCCAGCAGCATTTCTGGAAACACCATATATTTT CASSISGNTIYF
TRBJ2-7 TRBD2 16 NA TRBV12-3/TRBV12-4 TGTGCCAGCAGTTTTAGGCAACTAGCGGGCCCCCGCGAGCAGTACTTC CASSFRQLAGPREQYF
TRBJ2-3 TRBD2 15 few TRBV7-6 TGTGCCAGCAGCGGGCGGGGGGGCTTATCAGATACGCAGTATTTT CASSGRGGLSDTQYF
TRBJ2-3 NA 17 NA TRBV24-1 TGTGCCACCAGTGACCCCGCCCGGTCGGCCCTGAGGGATACGCAGTATTTT CATSDPARSALRDTQYF
TRBJ2-7 NA 13 NA TRBV28 TGTGCCAGCAAGGACTTCAGAATATACGAGCAGTACTTC CASKDFRIYEQYF
TRBJ1-5 NA 15 many TRBV10-3 TGTGCCATCAGTGGTGGGCCGGATAGCAATCAGCCCCAGCATTTT CAISGGPDSNQPQHF
TRBJ1-6 NA 14 few TRBV7-3 TGTGCCAGCAGCTTAGAGGGAAGACATTCACCCCTCCACTTT CASSLEGRHSPLHF
TRBJ2-1 NA 15 NA TRBV4-2 TGTGCCAGCAGCCAAGACCCTGAAATCAGCAATGAGCAGTTCTTC CASSQDPEISNEQFF
TRBJ1-6 TRBD1 14 NA TRBV28 TGTGCCAGCAGCAACAGGGGAGCTAATTCACCCCTCCACTTT CASSNRGANSPLHF
TRBJ1-1 NA 15 NA TRBV7-2 TGTGCCAGCAGCTTAGATGCCAGGGGAAACACTGAAGCTTTCTTT CASSLDARGNTEAFF
TRBJ2-6 TRBD1 14 few TRBV7-3 TGTGCCAGCAGCGTACAGGGGGGGGCCAACGTCCTGACTTTC CASSVQGGANVLTF
TRBJ2-3 NA 12 many TRBV20-1 TGCAGTGCTAGAATTACTTCAGATACGCAGTATTTT CSARITSDTQYF
TRBJ2-1 NA 16 many TRBV18 TGTGCCAGCTCATCCGCTCAGGGTTTACCCTACAATGAGCAGTTCTTC CASSSAQGLPYNEQFF
TRBJ2-3 TRBD2 17 few TRBV7-2 TGTGCCAGCAGCTTAACAGGGACTAGCGGGGGGATGAATACGCAGTATTTT CASSLTGTSGGMNTQYF
TRBJ2-3 NA 17 NA TRBV6-1 TGTGCCAGCAATGAAGGCGACGGGGGAACACGCACAGATACGCAGTATTTT CASNEGDGGTRTDTQYF
TRBJ2-7 NA 15 NA TRBV6-2/TRBV6-3 TGTGCCAGCAGTACGGGACACGGTCCAGCGTGGTCCCCGTACTTC CASSTGHGPAWSPYF
TRBJ1-1 NA 12 once TRBV4-2 TGTGCCAGGAGCCGGGGGGGGAGTGAAGCTTTCTTT CARSRGGSEAFF
TRBJ2-7 TRBD1 14 NA TRBV7-2 TGTGCCAGCAGCTTCCAGGGGGCGTCCTACGAGCAGTACTTC CASSFQGASYEQYF
TRBJ2-1 TRBD2 14 many TRBV29-1 TGCAGCGTTGCGGGGGGGCTAGCGGACAATGAGCAGTTCTTC CSVAGGLADNEQFF
TRBJ2-7 NA 15 NA TRBV20-1 TGCAGTGCTTGGCCTAGCCGGACGTTAGTCTACGAGCAGTACTTC CSAWPSRTLVYEQYF
TRBJ1-5 NA 16 NA TRBV20-1 TGCAGTGCTAGAGATGAGAGGCGGGGGGCAGGACAGCCCCAGCATTTT CSARDERRGAGQPQHF
TRBJ2-7 NA 12 many TRBV29-1 TGCAGCGTGGGGACAACCACCTACGAGCAGTACTTC CSVGTTTYEQYF
TRBJ1-2 TRBD1 15 many TRBV4-2 TGTGCCAGCAGCCAAGAAGGGACAGGGGATTATGGCTACACCTTC CASSQEGTGDYGYTF
TRBJ1-1 NA 12 NA TRBV29-1 TGCAGCGTTGATAGCAAGGGGACTGAAGCTTTCTTT CSVDSKGTEAFF
TRBJ1-1 NA 10 many TRBV20-1 TGCAGTGCTGGGAAGACTGAAGCTTTCTTT CSAGKTEAFF
TRBJ2-3 NA 19 many TRBV25-1 TGTGCCAGCAGTCTGTCGTCCTGGCACGCGGATTCTAGCACAGATACGCAGTATTTT CASSLSSWHADSSTDTQYF
TRBJ2-5 NA 17 NA TRBV7-6 TGTGCCAGCAGCGCTCATACCTGGTTGGCAGTCCAGGAGACCCAGTACTTC CASSAHTWLAVQETQYF
TRBJ2-5 NA 11 many TRBV20-1 TGCAGTGCCCCCTCCATAGAGACCCAGTACTTC CSAPSIETQYF
TRBJ2-7 NA 14 NA TRBV20-1 TGCAGTGCTAGTCTCTTCGCGGGAACCTACGAGCAGTACTTC CSASLFAGTYEQYF
TRBJ2-3 NA 13 few TRBV20-1 TGCAGTGCTGATGGGCAGGGAACAGATACGCAGTATTTT CSADGQGTDTQYF
TRBJ2-7 NA 12 few TRBV6-2/TRBV6-3 TGTGCCAGCAAGGAAAGACTAAGTGAGCAGTACTTC CASKERLSEQYF
TRBJ2-5 TRBD2 14 many TRBV29-1 TGCAGCGTTGAGGTAGCGGGGGGGCAAGAGACCCAGTACTTC CSVEVAGGQETQYF
TRBJ1-1 TRBD1 17 NA TRBV7-3 TGTGCCAGCAGCTTAAATTCGGTGCAGGGGGCGTACACTGAAGCTTTCTTT CASSLNSVQGAYTEAFF
TRBJ2-2 TRBD1 14 many TRBV9 TGTGCCAGCAAAGGGACAGCCTACACCGGGGAGCTGTTTTTT CASKGTAYTGELFF
TRBJ2-5 TRBD1 15 many TRBV6-1 TGTGCCAGCACCCCACTCCAGGGGGCGGGGGAGACCCAGTACTTC CASTPLQGAGETQYF
TRBJ2-5 TRBD2 15 many TRBV20-1 TGCAGTGCTAGAGGGGGTAGCGGGAGTGCCGAGACCCAGTACTTC CSARGGSGSAETQYF
TRBJ2-2 NA 16 once TRBV11-2 TGTGCCAGCAGCTTAGTACGGGGGTCGAACACCGGGGAGCTGTTTTTT CASSLVRGSNTGELFF
TRBJ2-2 NA 15 NA TRBV7-6 TGTGCCAGCAGCCTAGTAGGGGTTTCCACCGGGGAGCTGTTTTTT CASSLVGVSTGELFF
TRBJ1-5 TRBD1 14 many TRBV20-1 TGCAGTGCTAGGTCTACAGGGGGCAATCAGCCCCAGCATTTT CSARSTGGNQPQHF
TRBJ2-1 NA 13 NA TRBV29-1 TGCAGCGTTGAAGATGACTACCGTAGTGAGCAGTTCTTC CSVEDDYRSEQFF